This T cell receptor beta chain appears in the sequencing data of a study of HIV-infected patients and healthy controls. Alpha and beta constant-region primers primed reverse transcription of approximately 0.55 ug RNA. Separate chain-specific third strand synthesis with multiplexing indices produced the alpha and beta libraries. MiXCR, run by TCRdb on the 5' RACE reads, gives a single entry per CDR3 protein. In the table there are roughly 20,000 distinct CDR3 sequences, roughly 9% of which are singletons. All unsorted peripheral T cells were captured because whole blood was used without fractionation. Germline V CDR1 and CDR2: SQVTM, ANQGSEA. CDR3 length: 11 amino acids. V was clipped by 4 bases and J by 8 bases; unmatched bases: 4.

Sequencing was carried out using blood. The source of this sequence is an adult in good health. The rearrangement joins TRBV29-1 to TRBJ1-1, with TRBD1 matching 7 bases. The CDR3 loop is CSVGGGREAFF. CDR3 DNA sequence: TGCAGCGTTGGAGGGGGCAGGGAAGCTTTCTTT.